One sample yielded the 3 T cell receptor beta chains listed below, sequenced in a study of regulatory T cells in long-lasting Graves disease. Specified time point: newly diagnosed GD, antithyroid drugs for less than 3 months. Researchers made the TCR library from RNA that was extracted from PBMCs. The TCR beta library used iRepertoire HTBI primers with Arm-PCR amplification of CDR3. TCRdb recomputed calls from the multiplex PCR reads with MiXCR, one row per CDR3 protein. The sample lists hundreds of thousands of distinct CDR3 sequences; 15% to 20% were seen once. These same records also appear under a second study, on T cells in Graves' hyperthyroidism and ophthalmopathy.

Here the sequenced sample was peripheral blood mononuclear cells (PBMCs), taken at new diagnosis, from a patient treated with antithyroid drugs. The receptors come from a woman aged 35 to 59 with Graves disease.

The J gene is TRBJ2-7, the V gene TRBV7-9, with 15 bases aligning to TRBD2. Unmatched junction bases numbered 5, after V lost 5 bases and J lost 0 bases. CDR1 SEHNR and CDR2 FQNEAQ come from the germline V gene (reference sequence). CDR3 size: 17 residues. CDR3 loop: CASSPGLAGGPSYEQYF. The CDR3, as DNA: TGTGCCAGCAGCCCGGGACTAGCGGGGGGTCCCTCCTACGAGCAGTACTTC.

A remark on this clonotype: A much larger clone lies a single base off, so this may be a read error. The chain carries TRBV12-3 or TRBV12-4 and TRBJ1-6; TRBD1 matches 9 bases. CDR3 size: 15 residues. The CDR3 reads CGSSRDRVDNSPLHF. The CDR3 nucleotides are TGTGGCAGCAGTCGGGACAGGGTCGATAATTCACCCCTCCACTTT.

The CDR3 DNA reads TGTGCCAGCAGCTTGGCCAGGGGGCGCTCCGGGGAGCTGTTTTTT. Translated, it gives CASSLARGRSGELFF. The chain uses TRBV5-6 and TRBJ2-2; the match to TRBD1 covers 8 bases. Trimming took 0 bases from V and 6 from J; bases not matched to a gene: 4. Germline loops: CDR1 SGHDT, CDR2 YYEEEE. The CDR3 is made up of 15 amino acids.